The source of this T cell receptor (beta chain) is a study of post-analysis software for immune sequencing data. Study results and caveats: Patients had higher frequencies than controls of a few TRBV segments, including TRBV5-6, TRBV5-1 and TRBV20-1. Diversity measured as normalized Chao1 was significantly lower in multiple sclerosis patients than in controls. Strong co-clustering by F measure linked samples that shared a preparation batch.

Unique molecular identifiers were present in the TCR beta cDNA libraries. TCRdb analysed the PCR reads with MiXCR anew, one entry per CDR3 protein. The table has 400,000 to 500,000 distinct CDR3 sequences, approximately 42% seen once. This clonotype was observed a few times. Its antigen is still unknown. Germline lookup yields CDR1 SGHVS and CDR2 FNYEAQ. J was trimmed by 3 bases and V by 7 bases; bases with no gene match: 4. CDR3 length: 13 residues. The sequence was obtained from a girl aged 2 to 9 with multiple sclerosis. The sample consisted of blood. V and J are TRBV7-6 and TRBJ2-3, with 7 bases identical to TRBD1. CDR3 in amino acids: CASIGTATDTQYF. DNA of the CDR3: TGTGCCAGCATAGGGACAGCAACAGATACGCAGTATTTT.